Sequencing of this T cell receptor beta chain was carried out in a study of cytomegalovirus exposure and HLA in healthy donors. Across the whole study: As released early, the data held about 85 million unique TCRs from HLA-typed donors. Whole-study results and caveats: Presence/absence results assume similar sequencing depth per donor, which may not hold. In vitro, three CMV-associated chains proved specific for CMV antigens.

The CDR3 length is 17 residues. The germline V and J ends were trimmed by 1 base and 5 bases, with 20 bases remaining between them. Germline V lookup: CDR1 SGHNT, CDR2 YENEEA. Both 60 Vbeta primers and 13 Jbeta primers went into the PCR. Using immunoSEQ multiplex PCR, the repertoire was profiled, and TCRdb retains in-frame clones only, with some absent. The sample yields tens of thousands of clones, under 80% seen once. Details on this clone: Its antigen is undetermined.

Sequencing used PBMCs. V gene TRBV11-3 combines with J gene TRBJ2-5, with D tentatively TRBD2 (5 bases). This receptor was identified in a woman aged 50 to 65 in good health and CMV-seropositive. The DNA for the CDR3 is TGTGCCAGCAGCTTAGGTGGGAGCACCACCGGCTGGGAGACCCAGTACTTC. This sequence encodes CASSLGGSTTGWETQYF.